The next 5 T cell receptor beta chains were all read from a single sample in a study of blood T cell repertoires in COVID-19. Clones were read by immunoSEQ multiplex PCR, and TCRdb kept only the in-frame ones, dropping some. Of about 100,000 clones in the sample, more than 65% were seen once. Source material: peripheral blood. These receptors were obtained from a woman in her 70s with acute or convalescent COVID-19.

The chain joins TRBV10-3 to TRBJ2-7; 8 nucleotides align to TRBD2. Unmatched junction bases numbered 4, after V lost 6 bases and J lost 0 bases. The V gene's germline CDR1 is ENHRY and CDR2 SYGVKD. The CDR3 totals 14 residues. This CDR3 reads CAIRGRGDSYEQYF. CDR3 nucleotides: TGTGCCATCAGAGGGCGGGGGGACTCCTACGAGCAGTACTTC.

The chain links TRBV29-1 to TRBJ1-5; no clear D gene. Germline V CDR1 and CDR2: SQVTM, ANQGSEA. V was pared by 4 bases and J by 0 bases, with 10 bases between. The CDR3 runs 14 residues. The CDR3 region is CSVGLGGSNQPQHF. The DNA of the CDR3 is TGCAGCGTTGGCCTAGGAGGTAGCAATCAGCCCCAGCATTTT.

The chain joins TRBV9 to TRBJ1-2, with D possibly being TRBD1 (5 bases). The length of the CDR3 is 17 residues. Trimming removed 3 bases from V and 2 bases from J, with 20 bases in between. Germline assignment: CDR1 SGDLS and CDR2 YYNGEE. CDR3 in amino acids: CASSGFSVGRTNYGYTF. As DNA, the CDR3 is TGTGCCAGCAGCGGGTTTTCCGTGGGGCGGACAAACTATGGCTACACCTTC.

The rearrangement joins TRBV11-2 to TRBJ2-7, with D perhaps matching TRBD2 (7 bases). This CDR3 region has 17 residues. Germline V gives CDR1 SGHAT, CDR2 FQNNGV. V dropped 6 bases and J dropped 3 bases, with 24 bases sitting between them. CDR3 nucleotides: TGTGCCAGCAGTCTTGGGGGGAGGGGGAACGCCGTCTACGAGCAGTACGTC. Translating it yields CASSLGGRGNAVYEQYV.

V is TRBV2 and J is TRBJ1-6; unclear D gene. V was trimmed by 6 bases and J by 6 bases, leaving 12 bases between them. Germline-derived CDR1 and CDR2 are SNHLY and FYNNEI. The CDR3 runs 14 residues. CDR3 DNA: TGTGCCAGCAGGGAACCCATCATTAATTCACCCCTCCACTTT. Encoded protein: CASREPIINSPLHF.